Following are 12 T cell receptor beta chains from one sample sequenced in a study of blood T cell repertoires in COVID-19. Libraries were prepared by immunoSEQ multiplex PCR; TCRdb keeps only in-frame clonotypes and omits some of them. In the table there are some 66,000 clones, approximately 80% of which are singletons. The sequenced material came from peripheral blood. These receptor sequences come from a man in his sixties with acute or convalescent COVID-19.

The V gene is TRBV4-3, the J gene TRBJ2-6; no definite D call. Trimming removed 6 bases from V and 2 bases from J, with 11 bases in between. The CDR3 runs to 15 residues. Germline CDR1 and CDR2: LGHNA and YSLEER. CDR3: CASSPSRTGANVLTF. CDR3 coding DNA: TGCGCCAGCAGTCCGAGTCGTACTGGGGCCAACGTCCTGACTTTC.

J is TRBJ2-3 and V is TRBV11-2; TRBD2 is a possible D gene (5 bases). Looked up from germline, CDR1 is SGHAT and CDR2 is FQNNGV. With 3 bases removed from V and 3 bases from J, the gap between germline ends came to 16 bases. The CDR3 extends over 16 amino acids. CDR3 region: CASSFPTSPRTDTQYF. CDR3 in DNA: TGTGCCAGCAGCTTCCCCACTAGTCCCAGAACAGATACGCAGTATTTT.

CDR3 bases: TGTGCCAGCAGCAAAGCAGGACAGTGGGGTTTGGAGACCCAGTACTTC. This encodes CASSKAGQWGLETQYF. V gene TRBV21-1 combines with J gene TRBJ2-5; the DNA was not used to check the table's D call, TRBD1. TRBV21-1 is given as a pseudogene. This CDR3 is 16 amino acids long.

The CDR3 DNA reads TGTGCCAGCAGCACACGAGGGGGTACCGACACAGATACGCAGTATTTT. This translates into CASSTRGGTDTDTQYF. The V call is TRBV7-9, the J call TRBJ2-3; tentatively, D is TRBD1 (6 bases). Germline CDR1 and CDR2: SEHNR and FQNEAQ (reference sequence). V shed 5 bases and J shed 2 bases, with 17 bases lying between them. CDR3 length: 16 residues.

This clone was seen once. The rearrangement joins TRBV6-5 to TRBJ2-7; D unclear. The CDR3 covers 14 residues. Germline loops: CDR1 MNHEY, CDR2 SVGAGI. Trimming took off 7 bases at V and 5 bases at J, with 18 bases between the two ends. CDR3 amino acids: CASNSVKRNHEQYF. In DNA, the CDR3 is TGTGCCAGCAACTCAGTGAAGAGGAACCACGAGCAGTACTTC.

The rearrangement joins TRBV13 to TRBJ2-1; no clear D gene. Germline loops: CDR1 PRHDT, CDR2 FYEKMQ (reference sequence). The V end was cut by 0 bases, the J end by 0 bases, with 3 bases between. CDR3 size: 14 residues. CDR3 nucleotide sequence: TGTGCCAGCAGCTTAGGTTACTCCTACAATGAGCAGTTCTTC. Encoded protein: CASSLGYSYNEQFF.

The chain employs TRBV6-5 and TRBJ2-7, with D perhaps matching TRBD2 (6 bases). V was clipped by 7 bases and J by 1 base, with 14 bases between them. CDR1 is MNHEY, CDR2 SVGAGI, per germline. The CDR3 extends over 14 amino acids. This CDR3 reads CASMRGGESYEQYV. Here the CDR3 DNA reads TGTGCCAGCATGCGGGGTGGGGAGTCCTACGAGCAGTACGTC.

This clone was observed a single time. The chain is built from TRBV7-8 and TRBJ2-2, with 11 bases fitting TRBD2. Germline V gene lookup returns CDR1 SGHVS and CDR2 FQNEAQ. J gave up 1 base and V 5 bases, and 9 bases lay outside the gene matches. CDR3 length: 18 residues. For the CDR3, the DNA is TGTGCCAGCAGCCAGGAACTAGCGGGGGCCAAGAACACCGGGGAGCTGTTTTTT. Translated: CASSQELAGAKNTGELFF.

This clone was counted a single time. The J gene is TRBJ2-6, the V gene TRBV2, with 10 bases lining up with TRBD1. The J segment lost 3 bases and the V segment lost 6 bases, leaving 5 bases of the junction unmatched. This CDR3 region has 16 residues. CDR1 is SNHLY, CDR2 FYNNEI, per germline. The CDR3 DNA is TGTGCCAGCAGCGCCGGGACAGGGGTTGGGGCCAACGTCCTGACTTTC. Protein sequence: CASSAGTGVGANVLTF.

By sample fraction, this clone is medium-sized. This sequence joins TRBV6-4 and TRBJ2-2, with 9 bases fitting TRBD1. CDR1 MRHNA and CDR2 SNTAGT come from the germline V gene. V lost 5 bases to trimming and J lost 6 bases; unmatched junction nucleotides: 7. CDR3 length: 15 amino acids. The CDR3 DNA reads as TGTGCCAGCAGTCCAGGACAGGGGAATTCCGGGGAGCTGTTTTTT. Translated, it gives CASSPGQGNSGELFF.

The chain carries TRBV11-2 and TRBJ2-1; no firm D call. The CDR3 loop spans 11 amino acids. In germline, CDR1 is SGHAT, CDR2 FQNNGV. The V and J ends lost 4 bases and 5 bases respectively, with 3 bases between them. CDR3 nucleotides: TGTGCCAGCAGCTCAGACAATGAGCAGTTCTTC. Its translation is CASSSDNEQFF. The variable domain in full, completed from reference TRBV11-2 and TRBJ2-1, reads EAGVAQSPRYKIIEKRQSVAFWCNPISGHATLYWYQQILGQGPKLLIQFQNNGVVDDSQLPKDRFSAERLKGVDSTLKIQPAKLEDSAVYLCASSSDNEQFFGPGTRLTVL.

The chain links TRBV7-7 to TRBJ2-3, with D possibly being TRBD2 (6 bases). Trimming shortened V by 1 base and J by 0 bases, and 8 bases separated the two germline ends. Germline CDR1 SSHAT, CDR2 FNYEAQ (reference sequence). CDR3 length: 15 amino acids. The CDR3 region is CASSLDGGSTDTQYF. CDR3 sequence (DNA): TGTGCCAGCAGCTTAGATGGGGGGAGCACAGATACGCAGTATTTT.